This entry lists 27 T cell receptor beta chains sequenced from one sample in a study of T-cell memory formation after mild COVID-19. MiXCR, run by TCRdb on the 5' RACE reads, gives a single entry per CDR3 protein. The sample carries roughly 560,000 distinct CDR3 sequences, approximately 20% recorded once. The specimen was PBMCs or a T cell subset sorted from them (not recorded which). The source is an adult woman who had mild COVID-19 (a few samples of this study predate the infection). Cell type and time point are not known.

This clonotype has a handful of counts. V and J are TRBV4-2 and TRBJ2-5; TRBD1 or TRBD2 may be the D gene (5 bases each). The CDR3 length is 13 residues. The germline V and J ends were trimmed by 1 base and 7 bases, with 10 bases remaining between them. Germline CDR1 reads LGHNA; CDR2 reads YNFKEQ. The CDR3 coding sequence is TGTGCCAGCAGCCAAGGGGACGTAGGGACCCAGTACTTC. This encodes CASSQGDVGTQYF.

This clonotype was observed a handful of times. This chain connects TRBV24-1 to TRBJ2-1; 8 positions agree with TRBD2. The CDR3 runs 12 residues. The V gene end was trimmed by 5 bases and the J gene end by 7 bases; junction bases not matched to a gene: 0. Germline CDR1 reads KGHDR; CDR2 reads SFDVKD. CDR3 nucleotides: TGTGCCACCAGTGTAGCGGGAAATGAGCAGTTCTTC. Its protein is CATSVAGNEQFF.

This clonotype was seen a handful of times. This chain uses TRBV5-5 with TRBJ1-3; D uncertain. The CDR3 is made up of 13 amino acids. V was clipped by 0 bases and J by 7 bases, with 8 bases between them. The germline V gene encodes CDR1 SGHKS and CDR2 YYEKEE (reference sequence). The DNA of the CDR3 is TGTGCCAGCAGCTTGGCCCCCACGAACACCATATATTTT. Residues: CASSLAPTNTIYF.

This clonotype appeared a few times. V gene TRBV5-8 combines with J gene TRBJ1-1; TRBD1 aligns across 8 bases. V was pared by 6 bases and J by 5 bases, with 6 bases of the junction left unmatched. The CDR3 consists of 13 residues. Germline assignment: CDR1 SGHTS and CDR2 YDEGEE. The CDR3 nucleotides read TGTGCCAGCACCCGGACAGGGCCAACTGAAGCTTTCTTT. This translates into CASTRTGPTEAFF.

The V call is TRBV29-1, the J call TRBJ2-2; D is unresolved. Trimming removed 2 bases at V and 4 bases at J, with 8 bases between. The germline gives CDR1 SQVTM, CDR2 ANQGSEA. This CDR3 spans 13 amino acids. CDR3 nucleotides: TGCAGCGTTGAAAAAGGGTTCACCGGGGAGCTGTTTTTT. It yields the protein CSVEKGFTGELFF.

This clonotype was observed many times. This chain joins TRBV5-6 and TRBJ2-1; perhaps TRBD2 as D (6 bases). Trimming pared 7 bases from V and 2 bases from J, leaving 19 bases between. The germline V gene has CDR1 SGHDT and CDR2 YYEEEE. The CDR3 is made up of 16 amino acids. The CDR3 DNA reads TGTGCCAGCCATAGCAGGCTGCGGGGACCCTACAATGAGCAGTTCTTC. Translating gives CASHSRLRGPYNEQFF.

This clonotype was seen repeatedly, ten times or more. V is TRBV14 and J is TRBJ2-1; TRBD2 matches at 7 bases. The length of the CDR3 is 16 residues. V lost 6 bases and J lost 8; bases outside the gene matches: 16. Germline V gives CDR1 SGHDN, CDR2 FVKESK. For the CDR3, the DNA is TGTGCCAGCAGGTCCGCTTGGGGGGAGGGCCGGCATGAGCAGTTCTTC. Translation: CASRSAWGEGRHEQFF.

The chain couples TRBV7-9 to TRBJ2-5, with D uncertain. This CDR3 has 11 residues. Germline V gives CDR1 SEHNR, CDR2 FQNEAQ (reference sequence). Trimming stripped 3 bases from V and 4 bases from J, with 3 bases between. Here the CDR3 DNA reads TGTGCCAGCAGCTTTCCAGAGACCCAGTACTTC. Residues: CASSFPETQYF.

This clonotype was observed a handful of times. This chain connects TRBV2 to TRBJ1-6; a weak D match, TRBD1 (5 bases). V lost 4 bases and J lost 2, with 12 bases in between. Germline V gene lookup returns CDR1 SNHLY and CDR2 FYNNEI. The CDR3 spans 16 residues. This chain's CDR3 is CASSVGEATYNSPLHF. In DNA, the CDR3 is TGTGCCAGCAGTGTGGGGGAGGCCACCTATAATTCACCCCTCCACTTT.

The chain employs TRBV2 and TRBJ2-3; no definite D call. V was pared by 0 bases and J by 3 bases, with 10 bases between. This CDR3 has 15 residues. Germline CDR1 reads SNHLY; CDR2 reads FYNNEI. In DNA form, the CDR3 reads TGTGCCAGCAGTGAAGCTGGGGATGGGACAGATACGCAGTATTTT. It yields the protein CASSEAGDGTDTQYF. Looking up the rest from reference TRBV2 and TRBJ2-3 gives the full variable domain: EPEVTQTPSHQVTQMGQEVILRCVPISNHLYFYWYRQILGQKVEFLVSFYNNEISEKSEIFDDQFSVERPDGSNFTLKIRSTKLEDSAMYFCASSEAGDGTDTQYFGPGTRLTVL.

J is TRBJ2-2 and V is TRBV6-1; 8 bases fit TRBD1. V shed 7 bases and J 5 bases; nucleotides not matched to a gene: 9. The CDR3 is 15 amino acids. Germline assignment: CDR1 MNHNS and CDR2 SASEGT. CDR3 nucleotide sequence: TGTGCCAGCACCCAGGACAGGGCCCGAACCGGGGAGCTGTTTTTT. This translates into CASTQDRARTGELFF.

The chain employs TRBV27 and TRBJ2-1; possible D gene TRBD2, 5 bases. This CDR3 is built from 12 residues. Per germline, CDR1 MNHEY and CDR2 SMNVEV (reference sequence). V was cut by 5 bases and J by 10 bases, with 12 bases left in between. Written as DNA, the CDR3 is TGTGCCAGCAGTCCCACTAGAAACGAGCAGTTCTTC. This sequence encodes CASSPTRNEQFF.

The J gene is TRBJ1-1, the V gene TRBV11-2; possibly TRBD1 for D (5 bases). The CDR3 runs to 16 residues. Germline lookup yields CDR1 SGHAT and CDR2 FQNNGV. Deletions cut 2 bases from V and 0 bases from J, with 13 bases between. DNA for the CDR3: TGTGCCAGCAGCTTATCTGGGGGGAACATGAACACTGAAGCTTTCTTT. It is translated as CASSLSGGNMNTEAFF.

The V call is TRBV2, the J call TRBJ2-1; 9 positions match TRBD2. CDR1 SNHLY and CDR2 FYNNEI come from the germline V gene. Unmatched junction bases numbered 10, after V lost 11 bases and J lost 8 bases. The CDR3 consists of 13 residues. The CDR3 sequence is CAGLASGVYEQFF. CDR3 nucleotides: TGTGCCGGTCTGGCTAGCGGGGTCTATGAGCAGTTCTTC.

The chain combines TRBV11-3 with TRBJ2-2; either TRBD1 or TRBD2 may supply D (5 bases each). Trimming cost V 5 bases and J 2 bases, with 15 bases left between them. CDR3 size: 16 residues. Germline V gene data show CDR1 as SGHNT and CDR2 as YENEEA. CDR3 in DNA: TGTGCCAGCAGCGGCCGGGACGAATTAAACACCGGGGAGCTGTTTTTT. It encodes CASSGRDELNTGELFF.

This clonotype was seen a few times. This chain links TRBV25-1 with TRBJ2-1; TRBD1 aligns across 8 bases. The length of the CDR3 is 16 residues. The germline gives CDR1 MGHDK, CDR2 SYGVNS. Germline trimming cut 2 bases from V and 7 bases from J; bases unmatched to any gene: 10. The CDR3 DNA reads TGTGCCAGCAGTGAAACGGGCAGGGGGCGCGGGAATGAGCAGTTCTTC. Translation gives CASSETGRGRGNEQFF. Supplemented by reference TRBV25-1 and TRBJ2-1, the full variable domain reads EADIYQTPRYLVIGTGKKITLECSQTMGHDKMYWYQQDPGMELHLIHYSYGVNSTEKGDLSSESTVSRIRTEHFPLTLESARPSHTSQYLCASSETGRGRGNEQFFGPGTRLTVL.

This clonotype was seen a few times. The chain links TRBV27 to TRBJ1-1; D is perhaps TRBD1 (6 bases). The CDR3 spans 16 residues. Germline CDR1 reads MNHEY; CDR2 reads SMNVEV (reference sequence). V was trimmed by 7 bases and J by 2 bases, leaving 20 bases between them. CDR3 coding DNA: TGTGCCAGCACCCCGACAACAGGGTGGGTAAACACTGAAGCTTTCTTT. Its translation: CASTPTTGWVNTEAFF.

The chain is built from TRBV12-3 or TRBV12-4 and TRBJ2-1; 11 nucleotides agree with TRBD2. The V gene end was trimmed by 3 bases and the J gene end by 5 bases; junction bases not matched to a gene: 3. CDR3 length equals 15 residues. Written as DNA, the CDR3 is TGTGCCAGCAGTTTTGAACTAGCGGGAGACAATGAGCAGTTCTTC. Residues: CASSFELAGDNEQFF.

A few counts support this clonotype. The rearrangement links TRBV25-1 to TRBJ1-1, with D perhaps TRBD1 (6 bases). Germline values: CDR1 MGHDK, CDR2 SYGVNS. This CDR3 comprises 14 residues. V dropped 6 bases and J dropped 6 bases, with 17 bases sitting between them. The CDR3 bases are TGTGCCAGCAGGAGAGGGACACCCGTAGCTGAAGCTTTCTTT. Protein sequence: CASRRGTPVAEAFF.

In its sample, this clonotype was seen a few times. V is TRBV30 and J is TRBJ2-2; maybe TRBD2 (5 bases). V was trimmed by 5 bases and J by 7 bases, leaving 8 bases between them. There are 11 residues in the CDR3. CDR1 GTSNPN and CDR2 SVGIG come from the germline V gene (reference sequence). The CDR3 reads CAWSGGGELFF. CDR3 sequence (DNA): TGTGCCTGGTCTGGAGGCGGGGAGCTGTTTTTT.

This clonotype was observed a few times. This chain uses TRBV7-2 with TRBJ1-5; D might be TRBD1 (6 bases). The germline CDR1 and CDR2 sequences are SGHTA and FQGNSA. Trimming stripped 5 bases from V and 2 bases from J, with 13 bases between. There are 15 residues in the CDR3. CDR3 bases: TGTGCCAGCAGCGCCAGGGGAGGGGGCAATCAGCCCCAGCATTTT. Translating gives CASSARGGGNQPQHF.

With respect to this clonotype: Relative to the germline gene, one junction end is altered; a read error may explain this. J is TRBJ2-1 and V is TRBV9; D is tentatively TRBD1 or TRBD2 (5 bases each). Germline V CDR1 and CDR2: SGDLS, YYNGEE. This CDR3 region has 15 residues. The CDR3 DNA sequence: TGTGCCAGCACCCAGACGGGGCTATCCTACAATGAGCAGTCCTTC. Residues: CASTQTGLSYNEQSF.

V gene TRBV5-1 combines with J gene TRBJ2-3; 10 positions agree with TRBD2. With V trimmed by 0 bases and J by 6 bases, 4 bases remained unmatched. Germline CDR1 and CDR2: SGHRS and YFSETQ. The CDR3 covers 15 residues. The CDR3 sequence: CASSLGGTSADTQYF. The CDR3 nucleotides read TGCGCCAGCAGCTTGGGCGGGACTAGCGCCGATACGCAGTATTTT. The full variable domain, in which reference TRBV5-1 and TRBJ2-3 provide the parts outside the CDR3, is KAGVTQTPRYLIKTRGQQVTLSCSPISGHRSVSWYQQTPGQGLQFLFEYFSETQRNKGNFPGRFSGRQFSNSRSEMNVSTLELGDSALYLCASSLGGTSADTQYFGPGTRLTVL.

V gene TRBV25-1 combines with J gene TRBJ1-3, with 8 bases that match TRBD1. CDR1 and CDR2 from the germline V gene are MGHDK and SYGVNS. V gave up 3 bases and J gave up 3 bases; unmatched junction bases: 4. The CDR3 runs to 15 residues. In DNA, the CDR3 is TGTGCCAGCAGTGACGACAGGGGAGGTGGAAACACCATATATTTT. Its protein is CASSDDRGGGNTIYF.

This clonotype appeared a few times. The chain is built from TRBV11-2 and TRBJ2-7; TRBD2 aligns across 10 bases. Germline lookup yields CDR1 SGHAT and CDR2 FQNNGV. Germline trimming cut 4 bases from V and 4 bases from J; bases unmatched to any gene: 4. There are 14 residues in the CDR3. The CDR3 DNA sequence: TGTGCCAGCAGCTCTAGCGGGAGCGGATACGAGCAGTACTTC. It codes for CASSSSGSGYEQYF.

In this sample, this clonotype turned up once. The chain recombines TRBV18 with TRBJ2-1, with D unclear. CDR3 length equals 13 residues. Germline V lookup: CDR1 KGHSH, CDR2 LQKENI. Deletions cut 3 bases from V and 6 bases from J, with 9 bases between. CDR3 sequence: CASSPGFANEQFF. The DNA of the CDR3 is TGTGCCAGCTCACCCGGTTTTGCCAATGAGCAGTTCTTC.

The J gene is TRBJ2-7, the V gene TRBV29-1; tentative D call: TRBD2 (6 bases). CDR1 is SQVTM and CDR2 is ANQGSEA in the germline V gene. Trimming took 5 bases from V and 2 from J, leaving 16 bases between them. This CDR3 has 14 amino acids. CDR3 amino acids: CSVTRTMGTYEQYF. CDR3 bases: TGCAGCGTTACTAGGACTATGGGAACCTACGAGCAGTACTTC.